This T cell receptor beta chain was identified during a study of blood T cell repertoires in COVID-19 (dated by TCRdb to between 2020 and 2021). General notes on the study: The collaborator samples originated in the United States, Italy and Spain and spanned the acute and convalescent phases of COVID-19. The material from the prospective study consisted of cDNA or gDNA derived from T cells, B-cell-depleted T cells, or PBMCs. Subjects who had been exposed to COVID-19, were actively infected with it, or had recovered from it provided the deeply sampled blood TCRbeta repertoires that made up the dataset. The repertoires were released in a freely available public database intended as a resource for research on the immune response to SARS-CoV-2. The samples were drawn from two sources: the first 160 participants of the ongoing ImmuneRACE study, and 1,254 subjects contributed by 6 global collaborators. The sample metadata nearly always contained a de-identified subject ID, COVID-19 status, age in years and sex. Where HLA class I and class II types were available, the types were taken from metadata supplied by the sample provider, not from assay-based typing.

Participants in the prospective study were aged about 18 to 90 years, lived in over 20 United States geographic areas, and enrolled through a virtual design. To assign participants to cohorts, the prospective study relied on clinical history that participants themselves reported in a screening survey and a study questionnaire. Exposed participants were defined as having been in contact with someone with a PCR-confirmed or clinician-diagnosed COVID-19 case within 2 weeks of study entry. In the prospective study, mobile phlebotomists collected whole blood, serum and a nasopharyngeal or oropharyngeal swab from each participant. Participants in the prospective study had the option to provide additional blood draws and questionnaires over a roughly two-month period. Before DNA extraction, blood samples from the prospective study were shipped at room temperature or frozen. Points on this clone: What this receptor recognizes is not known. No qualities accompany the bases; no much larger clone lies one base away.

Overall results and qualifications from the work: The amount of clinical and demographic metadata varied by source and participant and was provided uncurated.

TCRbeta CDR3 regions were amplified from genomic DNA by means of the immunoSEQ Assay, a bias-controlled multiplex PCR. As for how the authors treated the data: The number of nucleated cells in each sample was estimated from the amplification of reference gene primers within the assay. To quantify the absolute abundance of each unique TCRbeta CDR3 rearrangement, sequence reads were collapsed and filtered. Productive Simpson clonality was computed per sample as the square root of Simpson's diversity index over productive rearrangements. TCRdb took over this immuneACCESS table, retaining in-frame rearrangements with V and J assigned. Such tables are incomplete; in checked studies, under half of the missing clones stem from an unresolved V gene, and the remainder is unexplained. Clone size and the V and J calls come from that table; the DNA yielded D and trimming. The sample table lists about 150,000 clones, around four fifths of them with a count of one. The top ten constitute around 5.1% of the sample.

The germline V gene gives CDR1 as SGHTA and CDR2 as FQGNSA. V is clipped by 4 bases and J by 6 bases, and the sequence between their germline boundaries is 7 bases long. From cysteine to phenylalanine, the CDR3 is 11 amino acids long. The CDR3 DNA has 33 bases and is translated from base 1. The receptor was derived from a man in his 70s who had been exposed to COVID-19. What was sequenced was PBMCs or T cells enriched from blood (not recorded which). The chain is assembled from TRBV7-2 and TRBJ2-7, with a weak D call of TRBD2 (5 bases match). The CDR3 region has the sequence CASSSGFEQYF. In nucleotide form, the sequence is TGTGCCAGCAGCTCGGGGTTCGAGCAGTACTTC.